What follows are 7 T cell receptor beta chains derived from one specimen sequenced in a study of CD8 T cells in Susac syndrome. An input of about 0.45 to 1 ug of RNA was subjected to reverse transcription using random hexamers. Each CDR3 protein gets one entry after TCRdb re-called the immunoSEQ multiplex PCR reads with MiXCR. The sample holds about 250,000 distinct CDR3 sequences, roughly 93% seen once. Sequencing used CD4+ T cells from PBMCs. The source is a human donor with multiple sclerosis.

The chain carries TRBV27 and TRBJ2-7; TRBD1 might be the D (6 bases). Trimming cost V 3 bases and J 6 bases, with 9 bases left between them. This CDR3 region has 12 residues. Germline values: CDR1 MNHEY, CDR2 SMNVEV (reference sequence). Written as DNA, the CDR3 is TGTGCCAGCAGTTTTCAGGGGCGCGAGCAGTACTTC. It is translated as CASSFQGREQYF.

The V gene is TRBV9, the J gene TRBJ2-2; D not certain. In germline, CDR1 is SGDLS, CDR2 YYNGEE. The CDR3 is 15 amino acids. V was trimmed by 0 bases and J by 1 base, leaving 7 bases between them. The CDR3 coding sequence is TGTGCCAGCAGCGTAGGTCCAGGGAACACCGGGGAGCTGTTTTTT. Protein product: CASSVGPGNTGELFF.

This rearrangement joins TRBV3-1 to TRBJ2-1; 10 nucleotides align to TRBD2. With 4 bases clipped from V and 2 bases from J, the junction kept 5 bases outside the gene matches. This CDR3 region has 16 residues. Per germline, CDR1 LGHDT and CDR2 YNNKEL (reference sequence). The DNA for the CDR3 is TGTGCCAGCAGCCCCCTAGCGGGAGAGGCCTACAATGAGCAGTTCTTC. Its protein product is CASSPLAGEAYNEQFF.

DNA of the CDR3: TGTGCCTGGAGTACAGAACTCGACAATCAGCCCCAGCATTTT. This encodes CAWSTELDNQPQHF. V usage is TRBV30 and J usage is TRBJ1-5; D gene uncertain. V lost 2 bases, J lost 3 bases, and 11 bases lay in between. Germline values: CDR1 GTSNPN, CDR2 SVGIG (reference sequence). The CDR3 covers 14 residues.

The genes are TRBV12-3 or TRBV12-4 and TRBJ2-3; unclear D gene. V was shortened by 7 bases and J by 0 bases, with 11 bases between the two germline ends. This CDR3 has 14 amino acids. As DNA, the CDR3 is TGTGCCAGCACCCAGGCCGGGAGCACAGATACGCAGTATTTT. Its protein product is CASTQAGSTDTQYF.

As DNA, the CDR3 is TGTGCCAGTAAAGGGGGGTATAGCAATCAGCCCCAGCATTTT. This sequence encodes CASKGGYSNQPQHF. The rearrangement uses TRBV19 and TRBJ1-5, with a weak D call TRBD1 (6 bases). There are 14 residues in the CDR3. From germline, CDR1 is LNHDA and CDR2 SQIVND (reference sequence). V lost 7 bases and J 0 bases, leaving 10 bases between the germline ends.

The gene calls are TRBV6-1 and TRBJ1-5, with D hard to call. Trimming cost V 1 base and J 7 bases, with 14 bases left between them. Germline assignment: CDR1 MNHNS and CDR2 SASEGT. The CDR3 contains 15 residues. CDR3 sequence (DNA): TGTGCCAGCAGTGAAGAGATTCTTCCCCGCCAGCCCCAGCATTTT. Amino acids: CASSEEILPRQPQHF.